This T cell receptor (beta chain) was recovered during a study of spatial heterogeneity in lung cancer. Time point here: blood at routine non-recurrence follow-up after resection. Unsorted tumor, nontumor lung tissue or cryopreserved PBMC supplied the whole RNA. CDR3 length: 15 residues. Germline lookup yields CDR1 DFQATT and CDR2 SNEGSKA (reference sequence). V dropped 4 bases and J dropped 5; count of bases not matched to a gene: 8. TCRdb ran MiXCR on the 5' RACE reads and lists one entry per CDR3 protein. The sample has around 110,000 distinct CDR3 sequences; 9.5% to 15% are singletons. The sequence came from a male donor with early-stage non-small cell lung cancer. V and J are TRBV20-1 and TRBJ2-7; TRBD2 aligns across 13 bases. The material was PBMCs, obtained at follow-up. The CDR3 DNA reads as TGCAGTGCTACCGGACTAGCGGGGGCGGACGACGAGCAGTACTTC. It yields the protein CSATGLAGADDEQYF.